The clone carrying this T cell receptor (beta chain) was counted ten times or more. Time point meaning: patch test 3, about 24 weeks after DPC sensitization. Treatment noted: therapeutic diphenylcyclopropenone sensitization with weekly scalp DPC. Trimming stripped 3 bases from V and 2 bases from J, with 8 bases between. The germline V gene has CDR1 MGHRA and CDR2 YSYEKL. CDR3 length equals 14 residues. The data belong to a study of human T cells and chemical hapten exposure. MiXCR, run by TCRdb on the RACE reads, gives a single entry per CDR3 protein. The sample has around 110,000 distinct CDR3 sequences; 11% are singletons.

The TCR was taken from a woman in her 50s with alopecia areata. Some clones in this sample may be carry-over from other donors' samples. The chain carries TRBV4-1 and TRBJ2-1; D is possibly TRBD1 or TRBD2 (6 bases each). The sample here was whole blood, taken in connection with sensitization to the hapten diphenylcyclopropenone (DPC). The CDR3 DNA sequence: TGCGCCAGCAGCCACCGGGGGCCCTACAATGAGCAGTTCTTC. Translating it yields CASSHRGPYNEQFF.